The table lists the clone carrying this TCR beta chain with many counts. What was amplified from RNA transcripts were TCR beta CDR3 regions. The HTBI primer set served for first-round RT-PCR of the TCR CDR3. Using its own MiXCR run on the multiplex PCR reads, TCRdb lists one record per CDR3 protein. The repertoire includes 350,000 to 400,000 distinct CDR3 sequences, 14% to 15% of them detected once, and 30% to 35% sits in the top ten. The sample originates from a study of T cells in Graves' hyperthyroidism and ophthalmopathy. CDR3 length: 16 residues. In germline, CDR1 is SGHRS, CDR2 YFSETQ. V dropped 1 base and J dropped 8; count of bases not matched to a gene: 4. Cells are PBMCs isolated from about 10 ml of fresh blood.

V gene TRBV5-1 combines with J gene TRBJ2-1; 15 nucleotides match TRBD2. This clonotype was sampled from a woman in her 30s with Graves' hyperthyroidism. The sequencing sample was made of blood. This chain's CDR3 is CASSLYGLAGGYEQFF. In DNA form, the CDR3 reads TGCGCCAGCAGCTTGTATGGACTAGCGGGAGGGTATGAGCAGTTCTTC.